The T cell receptor (beta chain) under discussion was sequenced for a study of patients and donors after allogeneic stem cell transplantation. Germline assignment: CDR1 MNHEY and CDR2 SVGEGT. Trimming cost V 2 bases and J 5 bases, with 10 bases left between them. The CDR3 contains 14 residues. TCRdb re-derived calls from the RT-PCR reads in MiXCR, one entry per CDR3 protein. Altogether about 160,000 distinct CDR3 sequences are present, 37% being singletons, with the ten largest covering 50%. The origin of this receptor is a human donor who was either an allogeneic HSCT recipient or a stem cell or donor lymphocyte infusion donor (not recorded which). It is not recorded whose cells these are; they may come from a transplant donor. Sequencing used blood, either unsorted or a sorted T cell fraction (not recorded which). This chain joins TRBV6-2 or TRBV6-3 and TRBJ1-5; tentative D call: TRBD1 (6 bases). The CDR3 bases are TGTGCCAGCAGTTACCGGGGGGCTTATCAGCCCCAGCATTTT. The encoded protein is CASSYRGAYQPQHF.